This T cell receptor beta chain came from a study of blood T cell repertoires in COVID-19. Study-level background: Material from acute and convalescent COVID-19 was sourced from the United States, Italy and Spain. T cells, B-cell-depleted T cells, or PBMCs provided the cDNA or gDNA that served as material.

Per the authors' pipeline: The authors estimated nucleated cell counts from reference gene primer amplification. TCRdb's copy holds only in-frame clones and misses some; the assay was immunoSEQ multiplex PCR. The D gene and trimming were derived from the DNA, and the V and J assignments and clone size from that table. The table has over 250,000 clones, 70% to 90% seen once. V lost 2 bases to trimming and J lost 5 bases, with 9 bases between them. The CDR3 covers 13 residues. The rearrangement joins TRBV12-3 or TRBV12-4 to TRBJ1-1, with D perhaps TRBD1 (5 bases). Input material: peripheral blood. This clonotype was sampled from a woman in her seventies with acute or convalescent COVID-19. The CDR3 nucleotides are TGTGCCAGCAGTTTACAGGGCCGGACTGAAGCTTTCTTT. This translates into CASSLQGRTEAFF.